The 22 T cell receptor beta chains in this list originate from one sample, sequenced in a study of T cell responses to AZD1222 COVID-19 vaccine. Clones were sequenced by immunoSEQ multiplex PCR, and TCRdb holds only the in-frame ones, with some missing. The table has roughly 120,000 clones, around 87% seen once. The sequencing used peripheral blood, collected 28 days after the second AZD1222 dose. The source of these receptors is an adult who received the AZD1222 COVID-19 vaccine.

The rearrangement uses TRBV7-8 and TRBJ1-2, with unresolved D. CDR1 is SGHVS, CDR2 FQNEAQ, per germline. This CDR3 contains 13 residues. Trimming removed 8 bases at V and 2 bases at J, with 12 bases between. The CDR3 sequence: CASGYQGNYGYTF. The CDR3 nucleotides are TGTGCCAGCGGCTACCAAGGAAACTATGGCTACACCTTC. The full variable domain, in which reference TRBV7-8 and TRBJ1-2 provide the parts outside the CDR3, is GAGVSQSPRYKVAKRGQDVALRCDPISGHVSLFWYQQALGQGPEFLTYFQNEAQLDKSGLPSDRFFAERPEGSVSTLKIQRTQQEDSAVYLCASGYQGNYGYTFGSGTRLTVV.

The V gene is TRBV11-1, the J gene TRBJ1-1; D uncertain. From germline, CDR1 is SGHAT and CDR2 FQDESV (reference sequence). Trimming cost V 1 base and J 6 bases, with 12 bases left between them. The CDR3 runs to 14 residues. For the CDR3, the DNA is TGTGCCAGCAGCTTAGTAGTACAACAACCTGAAGCTTTCTTT. Amino acid sequence: CASSLVVQQPEAFF.

The gene calls are TRBV7-9 and TRBJ2-7; D call uncertain. The CDR3 sequence is 13 residues long. In germline, CDR1 is SEHNR, CDR2 FQNEAQ (reference sequence). V gave up 5 bases and J gave up 1 base, with 9 bases separating them. The CDR3 loop is CASSQSSSYEQYF. CDR3 coding DNA: TGTGCCAGCAGCCAGAGTTCTTCCTACGAGCAGTACTTC.

The V and J genes are TRBV9 and TRBJ1-2; 10 bases are shared with TRBD1. Germline V lookup: CDR1 SGDLS, CDR2 YYNGEE. CDR3 size: 18 residues. The ends lost 3 bases at V and 3 bases at J; junction bases unmatched: 14. As DNA, the CDR3 is TGTGCCAGCAGCGCCACAGTGGGACAGGGGCCTCGGGACTATGGCTACACCTTC. It specifies CASSATVGQGPRDYGYTF.

The chain employs TRBV7-3 and TRBJ2-1; 9 positions match TRBD2. CDR1 is SGHTA and CDR2 is FQGTGA in the germline V gene. The ends lost 3 bases at V and 7 bases at J; junction bases unmatched: 7. The CDR3 extends over 15 amino acids. The CDR3 spells CASSFGGRARNEQFF. CDR3 nucleotides: TGTGCCAGCAGCTTCGGCGGGAGGGCCCGGAATGAGCAGTTCTTC.

V usage is TRBV19 and J usage is TRBJ1-5, with D perhaps matching TRBD1 (5 bases). Trimming took 0 bases from V and 9 from J, leaving 15 bases between them. The germline gives CDR1 LNHDA, CDR2 SQIVND (reference sequence). The CDR3 consists of 15 residues. The CDR3 reads CASSIDGGPNMPQHF. The DNA of the CDR3 is TGTGCCAGTAGTATAGACGGGGGACCTAACATGCCCCAGCATTTT.

This CDR3 reads CASRSTDTQYF. DNA of the CDR3: TGTGCCAGCAGAAGCACAGATACGCAGTATTTT. This chain uses TRBV13 with TRBJ2-3; D is ambiguous. The CDR3 runs to 11 residues. Trimming took 6 bases from V and 0 from J, leaving 1 base between them. Germline lookup yields CDR1 PRHDT and CDR2 FYEKMQ (reference sequence).

The V and J genes are TRBV29-1 and TRBJ2-1; D gene ambiguous. The CDR3 runs 12 residues. V dropped 4 bases and J dropped 6 bases, with 10 bases sitting between them. Germline CDR1 and CDR2: SQVTM and ANQGSEA. The CDR3 nucleotides are TGCAGCGTTGGAATCTCTTTCAATGAGCAGTTCTTC. It is translated as CSVGISFNEQFF.

This chain links TRBV5-1 with TRBJ1-6; D is undetermined. The V gene lost 3 bases and the J gene lost 6 bases, with 13 bases spanning the gap. Germline CDR1 reads SGHRS; CDR2 reads YFSETQ. The CDR3 covers 15 residues. CDR3 protein: CASSSDGAVNSPLHF. The CDR3, as DNA: TGCGCCAGCAGCTCCGACGGTGCCGTTAATTCACCCCTCCACTTT.

V and J are TRBV19 and TRBJ2-7, with 13 bases aligning to TRBD2. In germline, CDR1 is LNHDA, CDR2 SQIVND (reference sequence). Trimming cost V 7 bases and J 6 bases; bases outside gene matches: 9. This CDR3 is built from 15 residues. The CDR3: CASTPGTSGIAEQYF. CDR3 nucleotide sequence: TGTGCCAGTACCCCCGGGACTAGCGGGATCGCCGAGCAGTACTTC.

The V and J genes are TRBV11-2 and TRBJ2-3; possibly TRBD2 for D (6 bases). This CDR3 contains 15 residues. In germline, CDR1 is SGHAT, CDR2 FQNNGV. V was shortened by 1 base and J by 5 bases, with 13 bases between the two germline ends. The CDR3, as DNA: TGTGCCAGCAGCTTAGGGCGGGGTGGGTTAGATACGCAGTATTTT. Protein product: CASSLGRGGLDTQYF.

This sequence joins TRBV18 and TRBJ1-4; TRBD1 is a possible D gene (5 bases). Germline V gene lookup returns CDR1 KGHSH and CDR2 LQKENI. This CDR3 is 20 amino acids long. Trimming cost V 1 base and J 0 bases, with 21 bases left between them. CDR3 nucleotides: TGTGCCAGCTCACCACTACATCAGGGCGAGGGCTGGACAACTAATGAAAAACTGTTTTTT. It encodes CASSPLHQGEGWTTNEKLFF.

The table lists this clone with a few counts. The chain uses TRBV2 and TRBJ2-7; D ambiguous. V shed 7 bases and J shed 2 bases, with 6 bases lying between them. The CDR3 has 11 residues. The germline gives CDR1 SNHLY, CDR2 FYNNEI. This chain's CDR3 is CASKTPYEQYF. The CDR3, as DNA: TGTGCCAGCAAGACCCCCTACGAGCAGTACTTC.

Concerning this clone itself: This same CDR3 is encoded by further DNA sequences in the sample. J is TRBJ1-2 and V is TRBV4-2; D is undetermined. CDR1 is LGHNA and CDR2 is YNFKEQ in the germline V gene. There are 15 residues in the CDR3. Trimming removed 0 bases at V and 4 bases at J, with 12 bases between. The CDR3 DNA follows: TGTGCCAGCAGCCAAGATCTTAAGGGCGGCTATGGCTACACCTTC. It is translated as CASSQDLKGGYGYTF.

The chain uses TRBV7-2 and TRBJ2-6; D may be TRBD2 (6 bases). Germline CDR1 is SGHTA and CDR2 is FQGNSA. V gave up 8 bases and J gave up 4 bases, with 9 bases separating them. The length of the CDR3 is 13 residues. CDR3 in amino acids: CASERAGANVLTF. DNA for the CDR3: TGTGCCAGCGAGCGGGCAGGGGCCAACGTCCTGACTTTC.

The chain carries TRBV28 and TRBJ1-4, with D perhaps TRBD1 (5 bases). V was shortened by 7 bases and J by 7 bases, with 22 bases between the two germline ends. Germline V gene data show CDR1 as MDHEN and CDR2 as SYDVKM. The CDR3 length is 16 residues. The DNA of the CDR3 is TGTGCCAGCAACCGGTGGAAAGGGACCCTTAGTGAAAAACTGTTTTTT. This encodes CASNRWKGTLSEKLFF. The whole variable domain, filled in from reference TRBV28 and TRBJ1-4, reads DVKVTQSSRYLVKRTGEKVFLECVQDMDHENMFWYRQDPGLGLRLIYFSYDVKMKEKGDIPEGYSVSREKKERFSLILESASTNQTSMYLCASNRWKGTLSEKLFFGSGTQLSVL.

Concerning this clone: Other DNA sequences in the sample encode the same CDR3. The V call is TRBV6-5, the J call TRBJ1-2; the D gene is possibly TRBD1 (5 bases). Germline CDR1 and CDR2: MNHEY and SVGAGI. The CDR3 is made up of 13 amino acids. V shed 2 bases and J shed 4 bases, with 8 bases lying between them. The DNA of the CDR3 is TGTGCCAGCAGTTACGACAGAGCCTATGGCTACACCTTC. Translation gives CASSYDRAYGYTF.

V is TRBV7-2 and J is TRBJ2-3; 14 positions match TRBD2. Unmatched junction bases numbered 7, after V lost 4 bases and J lost 1 base. The CDR3 runs 18 residues. Germline V lookup: CDR1 SGHTA, CDR2 FQGNSA. The CDR3 coding sequence is TGTGCCAGCAGCTCCCGGACTAGCGGGAGGCCCGGCACAGATACGCAGTATTTT. Amino acids: CASSSRTSGRPGTDTQYF.

This clone appeared a single time. In DNA form, the CDR3 reads TGTGCCAGCAGCTCCCGCGGCGGGGGCTCCTACGAGCAGTACTTC. This sequence encodes CASSSRGGGSYEQYF. The chain recombines TRBV7-8 with TRBJ2-7; 7 bases match TRBD2. CDR1 and CDR2 (germline): SGHVS, FQNEAQ. V shed 4 bases, J shed 0 bases, and the junction held 6 bases outside the gene matches. The CDR3 runs 15 residues.

This clone was picked up a small number of times. This rearrangement joins TRBV4-2 to TRBJ2-1, with a weak D call TRBD2 (5 bases). Germline V CDR1 and CDR2: LGHNA, YNFKEQ. This CDR3 comprises 14 residues. Trimming removed 0 bases at V and 9 bases at J, with 12 bases between. The CDR3 spells CASSQERVGGEQFF. CDR3 DNA: TGTGCCAGCAGCCAAGAGCGGGTCGGCGGTGAGCAGTTCTTC.

This chain uses TRBV6-2 or TRBV6-3 with TRBJ2-7; TRBD2 matches at 8 bases. The CDR3 has 13 residues. Germline assignment: CDR1 MNHEY and CDR2 SVGEGT. V shed 4 bases and J 4 bases; nucleotides not matched to a gene: 3. The CDR3 sequence: CASSSGLGYEQYF. Here the CDR3 DNA reads TGTGCCAGCAGTTCGGGACTAGGGTACGAGCAGTACTTC.

The V gene is TRBV10-2, the J gene TRBJ2-5, with 8 bases fitting TRBD2. Per germline, CDR1 WSHSY and CDR2 SAAADI. The J segment lost 6 bases and the V segment lost 6 bases, leaving 6 bases of the junction unmatched. This CDR3 has 13 residues. Written as DNA, the CDR3 is TGCGCCAGCAGCGGACTAGCTGTGCAGACCCAGTACTTC. This sequence encodes CASSGLAVQTQYF.